This T cell receptor (beta chain) emerged from a study of human T cells and chemical hapten exposure. As the library was built, unique molecular identifiers were attached to individual cDNA molecules. In TCRdb, the RACE reads were re-called with MiXCR into one record per CDR3 protein. The repertoire has nearly 110,000 distinct CDR3 sequences, approximately 12% of them found once; the top ten carry roughly 1.5%. Study-wide results and caveats: A positive correlation with patch test score was found for PT1 expanded TCR counts.

Described time point: pre-sensitization, week 0. Noted treatment: therapeutic diphenylcyclopropenone sensitization with weekly scalp DPC. Comments on this clonotype: Its antigen remains unknown.

This material consisted of whole blood, taken in connection with sensitization to the hapten diphenylcyclopropenone (DPC). The clonotype was recovered from a woman aged 45-60 years with alopecia areata. Some clones in this sample may be carry-over from other donors' samples.

The DNA for the CDR3 is TGTGCCAGCAGTTACTCAGCACCGAACTATGGCTACACCTTC. This translates into CASSYSAPNYGYTF. The chain combines TRBV6-6 with TRBJ1-2; no clear D. V was trimmed by 0 bases and J by 2 bases, leaving 7 bases between them. Germline CDR1 MNHNY, CDR2 SVGAGI (reference sequence). The CDR3 spans 14 residues.